Ten or more counts support the clone carrying this TCR beta chain. Its antigen remains unidentified. The TCRbeta library was prepared with unique molecular identifiers. TCRdb used MiXCR to reprocess the PCR reads, holding one entry per CDR3 protein. The data show some 200,000 distinct CDR3 sequences, with around 7.7% seen just once and less than 40% held by the top ten. The sample originates from a study of T-cell reconstitution after alpha-beta-depleted transplantation in children. General study points: Elevated TCRbeta diversity at day 60 was traced, in some patients, to surviving recipient T cells and thymic progenitors.

The CDR3 spans 14 residues. Trimming shortened V by 0 bases and J by 6 bases, and 10 bases separated the two germline ends. Germline CDR1 and CDR2: SGHRS and YFSETQ. This chain links TRBV5-1 with TRBJ2-1; D not certain. The input for sequencing was PBMCs, mostly from graft donor cells, taken 360 days after TCRalphabeta/CD19-depleted stem cell transplant. The sequence was obtained from a male patient between 2 and 9 years old who had a stem cell transplant for acute myeloid leukemia, so the T cells may come from the graft donor. The CDR3 loop reads CASSLGAVPNEQFF. CDR3 nucleotide sequence: TGCGCCAGCAGCTTGGGGGCAGTCCCCAATGAGCAGTTCTTC.